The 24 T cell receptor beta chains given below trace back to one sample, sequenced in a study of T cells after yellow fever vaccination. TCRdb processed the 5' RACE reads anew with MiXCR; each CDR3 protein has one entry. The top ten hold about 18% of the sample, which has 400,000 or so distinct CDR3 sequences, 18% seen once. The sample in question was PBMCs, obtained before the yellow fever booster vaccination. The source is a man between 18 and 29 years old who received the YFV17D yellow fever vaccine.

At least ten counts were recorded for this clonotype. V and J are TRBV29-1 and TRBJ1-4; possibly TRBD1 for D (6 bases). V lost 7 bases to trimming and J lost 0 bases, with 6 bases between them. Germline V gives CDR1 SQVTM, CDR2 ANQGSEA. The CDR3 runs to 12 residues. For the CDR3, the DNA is TGCAGCGCAGGGGCAACTAATGAAAAACTGTTTTTT. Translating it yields CSAGATNEKLFF.

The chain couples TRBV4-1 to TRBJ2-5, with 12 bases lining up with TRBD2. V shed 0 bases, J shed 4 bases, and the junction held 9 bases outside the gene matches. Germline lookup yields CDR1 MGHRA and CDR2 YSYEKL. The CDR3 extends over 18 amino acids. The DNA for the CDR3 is TGCGCCAGCAGCCAAGATCGGGCTAGCGGGGGGGCAGGAGAGACCCAGTACTTC. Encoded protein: CASSQDRASGGAGETQYF.

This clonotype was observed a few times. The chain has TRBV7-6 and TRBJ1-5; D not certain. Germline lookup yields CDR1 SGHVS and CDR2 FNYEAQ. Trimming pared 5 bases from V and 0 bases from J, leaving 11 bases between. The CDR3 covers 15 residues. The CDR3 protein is CASSATRDSNQPQHF. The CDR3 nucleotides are TGTGCCAGCAGCGCGACACGAGATAGCAATCAGCCCCAGCATTTT.

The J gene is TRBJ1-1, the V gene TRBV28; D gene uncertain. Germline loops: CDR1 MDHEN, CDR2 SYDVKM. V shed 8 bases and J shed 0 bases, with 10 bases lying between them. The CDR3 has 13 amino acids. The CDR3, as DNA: TGTGCCAGCGGTTACCCCATGAACACTGAAGCTTTCTTT. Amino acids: CASGYPMNTEAFF.

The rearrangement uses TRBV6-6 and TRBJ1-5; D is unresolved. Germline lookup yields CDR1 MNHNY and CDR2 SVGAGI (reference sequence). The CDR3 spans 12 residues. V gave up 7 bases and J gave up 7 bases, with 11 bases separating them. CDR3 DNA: TGTGCCAGCATTGGGGTTCAACAGCCCCAGCATTTT. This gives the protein CASIGVQQPQHF.

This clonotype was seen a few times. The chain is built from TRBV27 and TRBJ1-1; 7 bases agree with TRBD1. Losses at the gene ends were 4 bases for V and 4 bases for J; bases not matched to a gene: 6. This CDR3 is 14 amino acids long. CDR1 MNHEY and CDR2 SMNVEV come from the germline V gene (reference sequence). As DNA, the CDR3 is TGTGCCAGCAGTTATTACAGGGGAGGCACTGAAGCTTTCTTT. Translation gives CASSYYRGGTEAFF.

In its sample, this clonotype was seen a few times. The CDR3 DNA sequence: TGCGCCAGCAGCATTCGACCGGGACAGGGACTCAATGAGCAGTTCTTC. It codes for CASSIRPGQGLNEQFF. The chain combines TRBV5-1 with TRBJ2-1; 9 bases fit TRBD1. CDR3 length: 16 residues. CDR1 is SGHRS and CDR2 is YFSETQ in the germline V gene. V gave up 4 bases and J gave up 6 bases; unmatched junction bases: 11.

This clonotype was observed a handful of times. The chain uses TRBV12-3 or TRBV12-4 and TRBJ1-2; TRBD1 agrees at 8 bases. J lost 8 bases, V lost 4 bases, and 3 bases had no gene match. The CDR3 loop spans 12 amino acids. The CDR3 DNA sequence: TGTGCCAGCAGTTCAGGGGGCGAAGGCTACACCTTC. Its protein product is CASSSGGEGYTF.

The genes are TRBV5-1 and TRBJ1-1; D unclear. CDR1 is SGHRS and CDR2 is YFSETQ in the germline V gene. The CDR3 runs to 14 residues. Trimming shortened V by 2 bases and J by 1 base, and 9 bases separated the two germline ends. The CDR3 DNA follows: TGCGCCAGCAGCTTCGGGGATCCGAACACTGAAGCTTTCTTT. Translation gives CASSFGDPNTEAFF.

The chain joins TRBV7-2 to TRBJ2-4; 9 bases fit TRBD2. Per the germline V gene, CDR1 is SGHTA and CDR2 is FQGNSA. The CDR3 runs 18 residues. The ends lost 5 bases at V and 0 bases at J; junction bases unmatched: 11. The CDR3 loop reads CASSHGASGELAKNIQYF. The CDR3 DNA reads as TGTGCCAGCAGCCACGGGGCTAGCGGGGAACTAGCCAAAAACATTCAGTACTTC.

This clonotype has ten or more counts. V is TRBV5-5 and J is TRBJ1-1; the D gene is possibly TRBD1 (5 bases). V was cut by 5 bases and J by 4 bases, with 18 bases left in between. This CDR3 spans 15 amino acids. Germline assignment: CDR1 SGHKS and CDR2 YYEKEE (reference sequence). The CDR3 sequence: CASSYGPTGGTEAFF. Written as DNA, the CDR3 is TGTGCCAGCAGTTATGGCCCGACTGGGGGCACTGAAGCTTTCTTT.

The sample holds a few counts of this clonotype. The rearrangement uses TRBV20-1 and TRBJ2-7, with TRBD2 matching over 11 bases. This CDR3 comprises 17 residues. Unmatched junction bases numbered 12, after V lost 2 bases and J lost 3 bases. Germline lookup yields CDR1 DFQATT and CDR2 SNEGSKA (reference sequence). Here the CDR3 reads CSARSLAGVTLRYEQYF. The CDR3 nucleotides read TGCAGTGCTAGATCACTAGCGGGGGTTACCCTACGCTACGAGCAGTACTTC.

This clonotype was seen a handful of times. The CDR3 is CSVAGPGDSYEQYF. CDR3 bases: TGCAGCGTTGCGGGCCCAGGGGACTCCTACGAGCAGTACTTC. The chain uses TRBV29-1 and TRBJ2-7, with D maybe TRBD1 (6 bases). Trimming shortened V by 4 bases and J by 0 bases, and 13 bases separated the two germline ends. This CDR3 region has 14 residues. Germline V gene lookup returns CDR1 SQVTM and CDR2 ANQGSEA.

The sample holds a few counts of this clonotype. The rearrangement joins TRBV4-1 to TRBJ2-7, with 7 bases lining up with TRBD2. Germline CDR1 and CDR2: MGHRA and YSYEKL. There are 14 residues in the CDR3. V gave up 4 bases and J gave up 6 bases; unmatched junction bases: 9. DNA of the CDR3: TGCGCCAGCAGCCCATGGGACTGGACTAGCGAGCAGTACTTC. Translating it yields CASSPWDWTSEQYF.

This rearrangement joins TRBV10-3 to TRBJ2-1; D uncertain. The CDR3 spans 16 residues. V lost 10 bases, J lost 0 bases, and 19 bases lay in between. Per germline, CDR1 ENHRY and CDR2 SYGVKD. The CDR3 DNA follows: TGTGCCACTAACCTACACGCAGAAAGCTCCTACAATGAGCAGTTCTTC. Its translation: CATNLHAESSYNEQFF.

The CDR3 reads CASSPLQGLGTDTQYF. CDR3 nucleotide sequence: TGTGCCAGCAGTCCCCTACAGGGTCTCGGCACAGATACGCAGTATTTT. This chain links TRBV27 with TRBJ2-3; maybe TRBD1 (6 bases). The germline CDR1 and CDR2 sequences are MNHEY and SMNVEV (reference sequence). V lost 5 bases to trimming and J lost 1 base, with 16 bases between them. This CDR3 spans 16 amino acids.

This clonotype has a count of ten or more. The CDR3 reads CASSFRGANEQFF. The CDR3, as DNA: TGTGCCAGCAGCTTCAGGGGAGCCAATGAGCAGTTCTTC. This chain connects TRBV7-3 to TRBJ2-1, with D maybe TRBD1 (6 bases). V was trimmed by 3 bases and J by 6 bases, leaving 9 bases between them. The CDR3 has 13 residues. The V gene's germline CDR1 is SGHTA and CDR2 FQGTGA.

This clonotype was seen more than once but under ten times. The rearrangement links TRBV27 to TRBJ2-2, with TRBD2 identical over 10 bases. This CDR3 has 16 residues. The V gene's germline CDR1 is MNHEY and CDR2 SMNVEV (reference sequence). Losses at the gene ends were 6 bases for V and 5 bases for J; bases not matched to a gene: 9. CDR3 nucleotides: TGTGCCAGCAGAACACGACCTAGCGGGGGAACCGGGGAGCTGTTTTTT. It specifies CASRTRPSGGTGELFF.

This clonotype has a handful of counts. CDR3 region: CASSRIGTDYEQYV. CDR3 DNA: TGTGCCAGCAGCCGCATCGGGACAGACTACGAGCAGTACGTC. This chain connects TRBV5-5 to TRBJ2-7; TRBD1 matches 7 bases. The V segment lost 4 bases and the J segment 3 bases; nucleotides outside the gene matches: 7. Germline V lookup: CDR1 SGHKS, CDR2 YYEKEE (reference sequence). This CDR3 spans 14 amino acids.

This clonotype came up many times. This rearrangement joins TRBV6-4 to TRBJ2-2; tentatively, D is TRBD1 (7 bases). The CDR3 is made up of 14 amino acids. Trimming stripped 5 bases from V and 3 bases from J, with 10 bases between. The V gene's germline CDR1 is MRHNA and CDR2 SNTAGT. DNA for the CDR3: TGTGCCAGCAGTCAGGGGGGATACACCGGGGAGCTGTTTTTT. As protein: CASSQGGYTGELFF.

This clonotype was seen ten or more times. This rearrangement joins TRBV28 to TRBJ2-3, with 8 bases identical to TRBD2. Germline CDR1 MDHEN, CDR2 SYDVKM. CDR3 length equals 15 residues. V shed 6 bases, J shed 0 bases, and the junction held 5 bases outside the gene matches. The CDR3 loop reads CASSHQRGSTDTQYF. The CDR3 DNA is TGTGCCAGCAGCCACCAGCGGGGGAGCACAGATACGCAGTATTTT.

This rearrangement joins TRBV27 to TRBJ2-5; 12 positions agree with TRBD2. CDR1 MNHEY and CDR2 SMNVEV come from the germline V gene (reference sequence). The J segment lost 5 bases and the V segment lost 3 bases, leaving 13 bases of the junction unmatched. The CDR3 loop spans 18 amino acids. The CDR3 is CASSLGLAGGLRDETQYF. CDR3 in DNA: TGTGCCAGCAGTTTGGGTCTAGCGGGGGGGCTTCGGGATGAGACCCAGTACTTC.

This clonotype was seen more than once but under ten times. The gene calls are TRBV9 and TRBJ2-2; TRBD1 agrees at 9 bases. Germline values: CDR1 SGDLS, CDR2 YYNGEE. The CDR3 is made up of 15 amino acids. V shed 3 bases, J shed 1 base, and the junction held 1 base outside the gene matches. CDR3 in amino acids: CASSGGQGNTGELFF. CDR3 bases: TGTGCCAGCAGCGGGGGACAGGGGAACACCGGGGAGCTGTTTTTT.

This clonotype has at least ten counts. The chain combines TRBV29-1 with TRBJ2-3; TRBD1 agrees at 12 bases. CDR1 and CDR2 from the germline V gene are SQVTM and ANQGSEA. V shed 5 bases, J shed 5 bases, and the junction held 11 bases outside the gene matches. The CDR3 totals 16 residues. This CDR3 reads CSVIKSGTGGVDTQYF. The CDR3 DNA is TGCAGCGTTATAAAGTCCGGGACAGGGGGCGTAGATACGCAGTATTTT.